Listed here are 19 T cell receptor beta chains from one sample, sequenced in a study of cytomegalovirus exposure and HLA in healthy donors. PCR amplification relied on 60 Vbeta primers (plus 13 Jbeta primers). Profiled with immunoSEQ multiplex PCR; TCRdb holds only in-frame clones, not every one. The table lists about 160,000 clones, roughly four fifths of them singletons. Sequenced sample: PBMCs. The source is a woman aged 40 to 49 in good health and CMV-seronegative.

The gene calls are TRBV20-1 and TRBJ2-2; D remains ambiguous. The CDR3 length is 11 residues. V was pared by 6 bases and J by 6 bases, with 8 bases between. Germline V gene lookup returns CDR1 DFQATT and CDR2 SNEGSKA (reference sequence). The CDR3 bases are TGCAGTGCCCAGGCCCCCGGGGAGCTGTTTTTT. Protein sequence: CSAQAPGELFF.

The chain has TRBV5-4 and TRBJ1-2; 9 nucleotides align to TRBD1. The CDR3 is made up of 12 amino acids. The trim removed 5 bases at V and 8 bases at J, leaving 4 bases unmatched. In germline, CDR1 is SGHNT, CDR2 YYREEE (reference sequence). The CDR3 region has the DNA TGTGCCAGCAGTCGGACAGGGGAAGGCTACACCTTC. Translating gives CASSRTGEGYTF.

The V call is TRBV7-9, the J call TRBJ2-5, with 7 nucleotides matching TRBD2. Germline loops: CDR1 SEHNR, CDR2 FQNEAQ (reference sequence). V dropped 4 bases and J dropped 1; count of bases not matched to a gene: 9. This CDR3 spans 16 amino acids. The CDR3 coding sequence is TGTGCCAGCAGCTCCAGCTGGGGGGGGAGCCAAGAGACCCAGTACTTC. Protein sequence: CASSSSWGGSQETQYF.

A few counts support this clone. This chain connects TRBV5-4 to TRBJ2-7; tentative D call: TRBD1 (6 bases). Trimming stripped 3 bases from V and 0 bases from J, with 10 bases between. Germline CDR1 is SGHNT and CDR2 is YYREEE (reference sequence). The length of the CDR3 is 14 residues. The CDR3 DNA follows: TGTGCCAGCAGCTCAAACAGGGACTCCTACGAGCAGTACTTC. As protein: CASSSNRDSYEQYF.

The rearrangement uses TRBV19 and TRBJ2-2, with D maybe TRBD1 (7 bases). The CDR3 is 14 residues long. Germline V CDR1 and CDR2: LNHDA, SQIVND (reference sequence). Deletions cut 5 bases from V and 4 bases from J, with 11 bases between. The CDR3 reads CASSAGQITGELFF. CDR3 in DNA: TGTGCCAGTAGTGCGGGACAGATCACCGGGGAGCTGTTTTTT. The whole variable domain, filled in from reference TRBV19 and TRBJ2-2, reads DGGITQSPKYLFRKEGQNVTLSCEQNLNHDAMYWYRQDPGQGLRLIYYSQIVNDFQKGDIAEGYSVSREKKESFPLTVTSAQKNPTAFYLCASSAGQITGELFFGEGSRLTVL.

The table lists this clone with a count of one. The chain couples TRBV4-1 to TRBJ1-2; TRBD1 aligns across 7 bases. Germline values: CDR1 MGHRA, CDR2 YSYEKL. J lost 8 bases, V lost 1 base, and 16 bases had no gene match. The CDR3 extends over 17 amino acids. The CDR3 is CASSQGGQGRTGGGYTF. Here the CDR3 DNA reads TGCGCCAGCAGCCAAGGGGGGCAGGGCCGGACAGGCGGGGGCTACACCTTC.

This rearrangement joins TRBV7-2 to TRBJ1-4, with D perhaps matching TRBD1 (5 bases). The germline V and J ends were trimmed by 3 bases and 5 bases, with 13 bases remaining between them. This CDR3 is built from 15 residues. Germline V lookup: CDR1 SGHTA, CDR2 FQGNSA. The CDR3 DNA reads TGTGCCAGCAGCTTGGGAGGGGTTACAAATGAAAAACTGTTTTTT. It encodes CASSLGGVTNEKLFF.

The chain carries TRBV6-5 and TRBJ2-5; TRBD1 agrees at 10 bases. The J call could be wrong; TRBJ2-7 is a better fit for the DNA end. Looked up from germline, CDR1 is MNHEY and CDR2 is SVGAGI. This CDR3 has 14 residues. The CDR3 reads CASTSTGGAYEQYF. The CDR3 nucleotides read TGTGCCAGCACCTCGACAGGGGGCGCATACGAGCAGTACTTC.

The CDR3 sequence: CASSQDQGLGTEAFF. The CDR3 bases are TGCGCCAGCAGCCAAGACCAGGGGCTGGGGACTGAAGCTTTCTTT. The chain is built from TRBV4-1 and TRBJ1-1, with D possibly being TRBD1 (6 bases). The germline CDR1 and CDR2 sequences are MGHRA and YSYEKL. V was pared by 0 bases and J by 5 bases, with 13 bases between. The CDR3 loop spans 15 amino acids.

The chain links TRBV25-1 to TRBJ2-5, with a weak D call TRBD2 (7 bases). The CDR3 consists of 16 residues. Trimming removed 3 bases from V and 1 base from J, with 15 bases in between. The V gene's germline CDR1 is MGHDK and CDR2 SYGVNS. The CDR3 nucleotides read TGTGCCAGCAGTGAGGGGGGCGGGGGCCCCCAAGAGACCCAGTACTTC. Its protein is CASSEGGGGPQETQYF.

The V and J genes are TRBV6-1 and TRBJ2-7, with 10 bases aligning to TRBD2. The CDR3 is 14 residues long. The junction had 4 bases not matched to a gene; V was cut back by 7 bases and J by 1 base. From germline, CDR1 is MNHNS and CDR2 SASEGT. The CDR3 DNA reads TGTGCCAGCATGGGACTAGCGTATTCCTACGAGCAGTACTTC. It is translated as CASMGLAYSYEQYF.

The chain is built from TRBV10-1 and TRBJ1-1; 7 positions match TRBD1. CDR3 length: 11 residues. CDR1 WNHNN and CDR2 SYGVQD come from the germline V gene (reference sequence). The CDR3 DNA sequence: TGCCCGACAGGGATGAACACTGAAGCTTTCTTT. Translated, it gives CPTGMNTEAFF.

The gene calls are TRBV7-9 and TRBJ1-4; 9 nucleotides agree with TRBD1. The ends lost 8 bases at V and 4 bases at J; junction bases unmatched: 11. CDR1 and CDR2 (germline): SEHNR, FQNEAQ (reference sequence). The CDR3 totals 16 residues. The CDR3 nucleotides are TGTGCCAGCGGATGGCAGGGGGGACAGGGTAATGAAAAACTGTTTTTT. Its translation: CASGWQGGQGNEKLFF.

V usage is TRBV7-6 and J usage is TRBJ1-1; perhaps TRBD1 as D (5 bases). Germline V lookup: CDR1 SGHVS, CDR2 FNYEAQ. V was shortened by 4 bases and J by 4 bases, with 10 bases between the two germline ends. The CDR3 runs 13 residues. In DNA form, the CDR3 reads TGTGCCAGCAGCTCGGGGGTTGGCACTGAAGCTTTCTTT. Translation gives CASSSGVGTEAFF.

The chain joins TRBV7-9 to TRBJ2-2; the match to TRBD1 covers 10 bases. From germline, CDR1 is SEHNR and CDR2 FQNEAQ (reference sequence). The CDR3 has 17 amino acids. The junction had 5 bases not matched to a gene; V was cut back by 4 bases and J by 0 bases. CDR3 bases: TGTGCCAGCAGCTCTAACGGACAGGGGGCGAACACCGGGGAGCTGTTTTTT. Translation: CASSSNGQGANTGELFF.

A few counts support this clone. The chain uses TRBV5-1 and TRBJ1-1, with a weak D call TRBD1 (5 bases). Trimming cost V 0 bases and J 4 bases, with 10 bases left between them. This CDR3 spans 14 amino acids. Germline loops: CDR1 SGHRS, CDR2 YFSETQ. CDR3 protein: CASSLDPGGTEAFF. The CDR3 nucleotides read TGCGCCAGCAGCTTGGATCCGGGGGGCACTGAAGCTTTCTTT.

V and J are TRBV2 and TRBJ2-3; TRBD2 agrees at 8 bases. The CDR3 extends over 14 amino acids. V was clipped by 11 bases and J by 2 bases; unmatched bases: 9. Looked up from germline, CDR1 is SNHLY and CDR2 is FYNNEI. The CDR3 DNA follows: TGTGCCCGCGGGGGGACGGGTCACACAGATACGCAGTATTTT. Translating gives CARGGTGHTDTQYF.

J is TRBJ2-5 and V is TRBV10-2; 7 bases fit TRBD1. CDR3 length: 13 amino acids. J lost 5 bases, V lost 3 bases, and 3 bases had no gene match. Germline lookup yields CDR1 WSHSY and CDR2 SAAADI. CDR3 residues: CASSDWTGETQYF. In nucleotides, the CDR3 is TGCGCCAGCAGTGATTGGACAGGCGAGACCCAGTACTTC.

About this clone itself: The same CDR3 also results from other DNA sequences found in this sample. The gene calls are TRBV2 and TRBJ1-1; maybe TRBD1 (5 bases). V was clipped by 4 bases and J by 1 base, with 7 bases between them. This CDR3 spans 13 amino acids. Germline V CDR1 and CDR2: SNHLY, FYNNEI. The DNA for the CDR3 is TGTGCCAGCAGTGGGCAGGGGAACACTGAAGCTTTCTTT. Translated: CASSGQGNTEAFF.